This T cell receptor beta chain was recorded in a study of PD-L1 blockade in urothelial cancer listed by TCRdb under 2017. Looking at the study overall: All patients started therapy in about 2014 and received atezolizumab 1,200 mg intravenously every 3 weeks. Blood samples gave median yields of around 140,000 T cells and 83,000 or so unique TCRs, along with a median clonality of 0.080. Under ten patients reached durable clinical benefit, while 20 patients did not. Somatic, immune and clinical correlates of response to PD-L1 blockade with atezolizumab in urothelial cancer were the focus of an exploratory multi-omic analysis. In the same patients who had TCR sequencing, pretreatment tumors also underwent whole exome sequencing and RNA sequencing. Durable clinical benefit was defined as a progression-free survival longer than 6 months, and TCR features were additionally tested against progression-free survival and overall survival. Patients had an ECOG performance status of 0 or 1 and had received between 0 and 3 prior chemotherapy regimens. Blood samples were analyzed at two time points: 3 weeks after treatment start (second dose) and 6 weeks after treatment start. Pretreatment blood TCR-seq was available for twenty-nine patients, at least one posttreatment blood collection was obtained for some 25 patients, and tumor TCR-seq was available for some 25 patients. Pretreatment tumor samples, along with matched peripheral blood serially collected before and after atezolizumab treatment, were subjected to TCR sequencing. About 85% of the 29 patients were identified as males with urothelial cancer of bladder origin, and a prior smoking history was reported by 18 of 29 patients.

With respect to this clone: The antigen it binds to is not known. It has no much larger one-base neighbor in the sample; base qualities were not kept.

Synthetic TCR analog templates were spiked into each PCR so that absolute template abundance could be estimated from read counts. Using the immunoSEQ assay, TCRbeta CDR3 regions were amplified from genomic DNA with bias-controlled V and J gene primers. Sequencing of rearranged TCRbeta segments was performed at approximately 20X coverage. Per the source publication's procedure: Clustering was used to correct sequencing errors, and CDR3s were annotated against IMGT so that V, D and J genes could be assigned. Downstream analyses used only productive TCRbeta rearrangements and left out out-of-frame or stop-codon sequences. Clonality was computed as one minus Shannon entropy normalized by the log of the number of unique productive sequences. Fisher's exact test with Benjamini-Hochberg correction, at a threshold of adjusted p below 0.01, was used to find clones that differed between time points or between blood and tumor. Not all clones reach the TCRdb copy of this immuneACCESS table, which keeps in-frame sequences only. Checked studies attribute under half of the gap to unresolved V genes and leave the rest unexplained. The V and J calls and clone size were taken over from that table, and D and trimming were inferred from the DNA. The sample data list about 22,000 clones, and around nine tenths of these were observed just once. The ten largest account for roughly 10% of the sample.

According to the study, the label for this sample's time point signals: peripheral blood 6 weeks after treatment start. The cohort included roughly 29 patients with locally advanced or metastatic urothelial carcinoma who were treated at Memorial Sloan Kettering on a trial protocol. Peripheral blood mononuclear cells were collected pretreatment and during treatment, with between 1 and 8 total time points obtained per patient. The Qiagen DNeasy Blood extraction kit was used to purify genomic DNA from total PBMCs and from tumor samples. PBMCs were collected pretreatment and during treatment, and were isolated and stored as previously described. The junction shows trimming of 6 bases on V and 8 bases on J, and the gene matches do not reach 5 bases of it. As encoded in the germline V gene (reference sequence), CDR1 is MNHNY while CDR2 is SVGAGI. The CDR3 has 12 amino acids, counting the end cysteine and phenylalanine. Solely the CDR3 DNA is kept, with 36 bases framed from the first base.

Study-level results and caveats: Because the sample size was small (n ≈ 28) and many of the analyses were exploratory, the results are meant to be hypothesis-generating. Among patients with durable benefit, tumor-associated TCR clones showed greater expansion in peripheral blood 3 weeks after treatment started (n = 22, p = 0.022). Improved progression-free and overall survival was associated with having pretreatment peripheral blood TCR clonality below the median.

This receptor chain uses TRBV6-6 and TRBJ1-2; TRBD1 matches 8 bases in the middle. Sequenced material: PBMCs, taken around atezolizumab (anti-PD-L1) treatment. The clonotype originates from a woman aged 55-75 years with urothelial cancer. The DNA sequence is as follows: TGTGCCAGCAGAGAGACAGGGGAAGGCTACACCTTC. It encodes CASRETGEGYTF.